These 22 T cell receptor beta chains were all obtained from the same sample, sequenced in a study of shared clonotypes between healthy human individuals. Measured with immunoSEQ multiplex PCR; TCRdb has only the in-frame clones, and not every one. The sample gives hundreds of thousands of clones, about four fifths of which show up once; about 13% is in the top ten. Material for sequencing was PBMCs. These receptors were collected from a woman aged 40-49 years in good health. Some clones in this sample may be carry-over from other donors' samples.

The gene calls are TRBV25-1 and TRBJ1-4, with no clear D. Deletions cut 3 bases from V and 6 bases from J, with 14 bases between. The CDR3 has 15 residues. Germline V CDR1 and CDR2: MGHDK, SYGVNS. The CDR3 sequence is CASSDPQVFDEKLFF. CDR3 coding DNA: TGTGCCAGCAGTGACCCTCAGGTGTTCGATGAAAAACTGTTTTTT.

V usage is TRBV5-1 and J usage is TRBJ2-7; 11 bases match TRBD2. Trimming at V came to 1 base and at J to 2 bases, leaving 2 bases not matched to a gene. Germline values: CDR1 SGHRS, CDR2 YFSETQ. The CDR3 totals 15 residues. CDR3: CASSLMTSGTYEQYF. CDR3 in DNA: TGCGCCAGCAGCTTGATGACTAGCGGGACCTACGAGCAGTACTTC.

The CDR3, as DNA: TGCGCCAGCAGGAGGACAGTGAACACTGAAGCTTTCTTT. Translation gives CASRRTVNTEAFF. The rearrangement links TRBV5-1 to TRBJ1-1; D possibly corresponds to TRBD1 (6 bases). V shed 5 bases and J shed 0 bases, with 8 bases lying between them. CDR3 size: 13 residues. The germline CDR1 and CDR2 sequences are SGHRS and YFSETQ.

The chain links TRBV28 to TRBJ1-2; D gene uncertain. There are 12 residues in the CDR3. The V gene lost 3 bases and the J gene lost 8 bases, with 10 bases spanning the gap. From germline, CDR1 is MDHEN and CDR2 SYDVKM. CDR3 loop: CASSFLQRGYTF. The CDR3 bases are TGTGCCAGCAGTTTCCTGCAGCGGGGCTACACCTTC.

The chain links TRBV7-8 to TRBJ2-7; 9 bases fit TRBD2. This CDR3 is built from 15 residues. V was pared by 1 base and J by 4 bases, with 5 bases of the junction left unmatched. Germline-derived CDR1 and CDR2 are SGHVS and FQNEAQ. The CDR3 DNA reads as TGTGCCAGCAGCTTAGGTATTAGCGGGAGTTACGAGCAGTACTTC. The encoded protein is CASSLGISGSYEQYF.

The chain joins TRBV10-3 to TRBJ1-1; TRBD1 matches 7 bases. The CDR3 contains 15 residues. V shed 6 bases and J 1 base; nucleotides not matched to a gene: 8. Germline CDR1 and CDR2: ENHRY and SYGVKD. CDR3 region: CAIRATGTENTEAFF. DNA for the CDR3: TGTGCCATCAGGGCGACCGGGACAGAGAACACTGAAGCTTTCTTT.

CDR3 DNA: TGTGCCAGCAGCGGGGCGCGCTCCTACAATGAGCAGTTCTTC. This encodes CASSGARSYNEQFF. J is TRBJ2-1 and V is TRBV9, with unresolved D. The CDR3 is 14 amino acids. Trimming pared 3 bases from V and 0 bases from J, leaving 7 bases between. CDR1 SGDLS and CDR2 YYNGEE come from the germline V gene.

The chain combines TRBV4-1 with TRBJ2-5; possible D gene TRBD2, 6 bases. The CDR3 consists of 12 residues. The V end lost 0 bases, the J end lost 7 bases, and 6 bases lay between the germline ends. CDR1 is MGHRA, CDR2 YSYEKL, per germline. The CDR3, as DNA: TGCGCCAGCAGCCAAGAGGAGGGGACCCAGTACTTC. As protein: CASSQEEGTQYF.

This rearrangement joins TRBV15 to TRBJ1-1; D uncertain. The V end lost 7 bases, the J end lost 4 bases, and 16 bases lay between the germline ends. Germline V gene lookup returns CDR1 LNHNV and CDR2 YYDKDF (reference sequence). The CDR3 sequence is 14 residues long. CDR3: CATTPGRLGTEAFF. The CDR3 DNA is TGTGCCACCACGCCTGGAAGGTTGGGCACTGAAGCTTTCTTT.

This chain links TRBV6-5 with TRBJ2-2, with 7 bases lining up with TRBD1. V lost 0 bases, J lost 4 bases, and 5 bases stayed unmatched. The CDR3 is 16 amino acids. Germline V gene sequence: CDR1 MNHEY, CDR2 SVGAGI. In DNA, the CDR3 is TGTGCCAGCAGTTACTCGATTTGGGACAGCACCGGGGAGCTGTTTTTT. Translation: CASSYSIWDSTGELFF.

Comment on this clone: With a much larger clone just one base away, this may be a read error. The sample contains more than one DNA sequence encoding this CDR3. The rearrangement joins TRBV7-2 to TRBJ2-3; the match to TRBD2 covers 11 bases. Germline CDR1 SGHTA, CDR2 FQGNSA. This CDR3 has 15 residues. V was clipped by 4 bases and J by 0 bases; unmatched bases: 0. The CDR3 region has the DNA TGTGCCAGCAGCTGGACTAGCGGGAGCACAGATACGCAGTATTTT. It codes for CASSWTSGSTDTQYF. Variable domain in full (rest from reference TRBV7-2 and TRBJ2-3): GAGVSQSPSNKVTEKGKDVELRCDPISGHTALYWYRQSLGQGLEFLIYFQGNSAPDKSGLPSDRFSAERTGGSVSTLTIQRTQQEDSAVYLCASSWTSGSTDTQYFGPGTRLTVL.

Worth noting for this clone: Additional DNA sequences in this sample encode the identical CDR3. The chain carries TRBV5-1 and TRBJ2-7; D is ambiguous. CDR1 is SGHRS and CDR2 is YFSETQ in the germline V gene. The CDR3 length is 13 residues. Trimming stripped 0 bases from V and 3 bases from J, with 7 bases between. The CDR3 coding sequence is TGCGCCAGCAGCTTGGTGGCAGGCTACGAGCAGTACTTC. Its protein product is CASSLVAGYEQYF.

This clone has only a few counts. Other DNA variants within this sample encode the same CDR3. The chain links TRBV13 to TRBJ1-2, with 7 bases identical to TRBD1. Germline assignment: CDR1 PRHDT and CDR2 FYEKMQ (reference sequence). The junction had 16 bases not matched to a gene; V was cut back by 5 bases and J by 7 bases. The CDR3 covers 16 residues. This chain's CDR3 is CASSASRTGLRGGYTF. As DNA, the CDR3 is TGTGCCAGCAGCGCCAGCCGGACAGGCCTCCGGGGTGGCTACACCTTC.

The chain is built from TRBV21-1 and TRBJ2-6; the table's D call of TRBD1 was not tested on the DNA. TRBV21-1 is termed a pseudogene. The CDR3 loop spans 16 amino acids. The CDR3 coding sequence is TGTGCCAGCAGCAAAGAAGGGGTACCTGGGGCCAACGTCCTGACTTTC. Its protein is CASSKEGVPGANVLTF.

This chain uses TRBV5-4 with TRBJ2-3; D is uncertain. The V end was cut by 0 bases, the J end by 0 bases, with 8 bases between. Germline V lookup: CDR1 SGHNT, CDR2 YYREEE (reference sequence). The CDR3 is made up of 15 amino acids. The CDR3 region has the DNA TGTGCCAGCAGCTTGGCGGTGGGGAGCACAGATACGCAGTATTTT. Amino acid sequence: CASSLAVGSTDTQYF.

The rearrangement joins TRBV6-1 to TRBJ2-7, with D possibly called TRBD1 or TRBD2 (5 bases each). Germline CDR1 MNHNS, CDR2 SASEGT. The CDR3 runs 15 residues. V was cut by 6 bases and J by 2 bases, with 17 bases left in between. The CDR3 sequence: CASSVRGDGAYEQYF. Written as DNA, the CDR3 is TGTGCCAGCAGCGTCCGAGGGGACGGAGCCTACGAGCAGTACTTC.

The chain joins TRBV28 to TRBJ2-7, with D perhaps TRBD1 (6 bases). Germline CDR1 MDHEN, CDR2 SYDVKM. V lost 5 bases to trimming and J lost 4 bases, with 21 bases between them. The CDR3 loop spans 16 amino acids. CDR3 residues: CASSTSTGRLRYEQYF. CDR3 in DNA: TGTGCCAGCAGTACTTCCACAGGGCGGCTAAGATACGAGCAGTACTTC. Full variable domain (missing parts from reference TRBV28 and TRBJ2-7): DVKVTQSSRYLVKRTGEKVFLECVQDMDHENMFWYRQDPGLGLRLIYFSYDVKMKEKGDIPEGYSVSREKKERFSLILESASTNQTSMYLCASSTSTGRLRYEQYFGPGTRLTVT.

This chain joins TRBV2 and TRBJ2-2; 10 nucleotides align to TRBD2. The CDR3 contains 14 residues. CDR1 SNHLY and CDR2 FYNNEI come from the germline V gene. Unmatched junction bases numbered 4, after V lost 6 bases and J lost 6 bases. CDR3 DNA: TGTGCCAGCAGGAGCGGGAGGGCCGCCGGGGAGCTGTTTTTT. Its protein is CASRSGRAAGELFF.

This clone showed up just a few times. The rearrangement joins TRBV7-2 to TRBJ1-5; D is unclear. Trimming shortened V by 1 base and J by 0 bases, and 13 bases separated the two germline ends. The CDR3 contains 17 residues. The germline V gene encodes CDR1 SGHTA and CDR2 FQGNSA. CDR3 sequence: CASSLEMAEISNQPQHF. Here the CDR3 DNA reads TGTGCCAGCAGCTTAGAAATGGCGGAGATTAGCAATCAGCCCCAGCATTTT.

As for this clone: Other DNA sequences from this sample encode an identical CDR3 as well. This chain uses TRBV28 with TRBJ2-5; weak D call: TRBD1 (7 bases). The CDR3 length is 15 residues. The germline V gene has CDR1 MDHEN and CDR2 SYDVKM. V was pared by 6 bases and J by 2 bases, with 16 bases between. CDR3 nucleotides: TGTGCCAGCAGCTCGCTCCAGGGGGGTCAAGAGACCCAGTACTTC. Protein product: CASSSLQGGQETQYF.

The rearrangement uses TRBV9 and TRBJ2-1; tentatively, D is TRBD2 (6 bases). There are 14 residues in the CDR3. V lost 2 bases to trimming and J lost 9 bases, with 15 bases between them. In germline, CDR1 is SGDLS, CDR2 YYNGEE. DNA for the CDR3: TGTGCCAGCAGCGTCCCGCCGGGGGAGACTGAGCAGTTCTTC. This sequence encodes CASSVPPGETEQFF.

This chain joins TRBV6-1 and TRBJ1-6; 8 bases align to TRBD1. Trimming at V came to 7 bases and at J to 10 bases, leaving 9 bases not matched to a gene. The length of the CDR3 is 14 residues. The V gene's germline CDR1 is MNHNS and CDR2 SASEGT. The CDR3 spells CASTRDRSDSPLHF. CDR3 nucleotides: TGTGCCAGCACCCGGGACAGGAGTGACTCACCCCTCCACTTT.